This T cell receptor beta chain stems from a study of tumor and adjacent non-tumor tissue in lung cancer. RNA was extracted from bulk tissue without any cell sorting. CDR1 is LGHNA, CDR2 YNFKEQ, per germline. There are 15 residues in the CDR3. In the case of this clonotype: Its antigen is unidentified. The germline gene is not matched at one end of the junction; a read error may be the cause.

Regarding the study as a whole: Patients with more diverse tumor TCRs had worse survival.

TCRbeta libraries were built with three rounds of nested PCR, modified from ARM-PCR. TCRdb called the multiplex PCR reads again in MiXCR, with one record for every CDR3 protein. The sample lists 70,000 to 80,000 distinct CDR3 sequences, 72% seen once, with about 9.2% in the top ten. This TCR derives from a woman aged 40 to 50 with non-small cell lung cancer. This sequence joins TRBV4-2 and TRBJ2-2, with 9 bases aligning to TRBD2. Input material: lung tumor tissue. The CDR3 coding sequence is TGTGCCAGCAGCCAACGACTAGCGGACCCCCGGGAGCTGTTTTTC. Translating it yields CASSQRLADPRELFF.